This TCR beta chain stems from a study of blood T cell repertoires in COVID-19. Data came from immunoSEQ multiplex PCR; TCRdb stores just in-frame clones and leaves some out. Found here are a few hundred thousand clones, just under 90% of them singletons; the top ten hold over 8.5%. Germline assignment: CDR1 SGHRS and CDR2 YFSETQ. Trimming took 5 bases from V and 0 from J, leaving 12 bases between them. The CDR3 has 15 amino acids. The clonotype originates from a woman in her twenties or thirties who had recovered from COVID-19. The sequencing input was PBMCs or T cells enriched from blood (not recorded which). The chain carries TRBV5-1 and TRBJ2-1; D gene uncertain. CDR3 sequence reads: CASRAQERSYNEQFF. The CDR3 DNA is TGCGCCAGCAGAGCCCAGGAACGCTCCTACAATGAGCAGTTCTTC.